This T cell receptor beta chain was profiled in a study of blood T cell repertoires in COVID-19. Germline V CDR1 and CDR2: MNHEY, SVGEGT. This CDR3 spans 14 amino acids. V lost 6 bases to trimming and J lost 8 bases; unmatched junction nucleotides: 9. Clones were sequenced by immunoSEQ multiplex PCR, and TCRdb holds only the in-frame ones, with some missing. Of about 140,000 clones detected, almost 90% appear once; the ten largest clones hold about 1.5%. What was sequenced was peripheral blood. The chain links TRBV6-2 or TRBV6-3 to TRBJ1-2; 10 positions agree with TRBD1. The clonotype comes from an older woman with acute or convalescent COVID-19. The CDR3 DNA reads as TGTGCCAGCAGCATGCGGGACAGGGGAGGCGGCTACACCTTC. As protein: CASSMRDRGGGYTF.